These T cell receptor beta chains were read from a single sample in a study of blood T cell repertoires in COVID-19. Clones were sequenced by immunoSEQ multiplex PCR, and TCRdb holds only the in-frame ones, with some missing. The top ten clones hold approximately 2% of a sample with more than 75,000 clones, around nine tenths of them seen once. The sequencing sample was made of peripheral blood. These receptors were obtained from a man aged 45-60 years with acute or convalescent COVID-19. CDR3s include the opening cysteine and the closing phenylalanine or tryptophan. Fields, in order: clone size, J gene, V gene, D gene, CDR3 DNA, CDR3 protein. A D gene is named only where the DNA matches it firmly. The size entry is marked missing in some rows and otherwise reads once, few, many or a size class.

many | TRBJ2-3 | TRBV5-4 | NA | TGTGCCAGCAGCGCCGGCGGCTTCACAGATACGCAGTATTTT | CASSAGGFTDTQYF
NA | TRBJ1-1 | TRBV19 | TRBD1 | TGTGCCAGTAGTTCCAGGACAGGTTGGGCTTTCTTT | CASSSRTGWAFF
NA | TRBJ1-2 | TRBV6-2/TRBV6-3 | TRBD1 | TGTGCCAGCAGCAATTTTTTAGTTAACAGGGGGCACGGCTACACCTTC | CASSNFLVNRGHGYTF
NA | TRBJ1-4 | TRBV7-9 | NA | TGTGCCAGCAGCTTATTGGGCTCAACTAATGAAAAACTGTTTTTT | CASSLLGSTNEKLFF
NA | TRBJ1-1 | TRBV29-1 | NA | TGCAGCGTTTATCTTGCGGAGAACACTGAAGCTTTCTTT | CSVYLAENTEAFF
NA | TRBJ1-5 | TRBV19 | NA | TGTGCCAGTAGTATTTCATCCGGCAGGAGGAACAATCAGCCCCAGCATTTT | CASSISSGRRNNQPQHF
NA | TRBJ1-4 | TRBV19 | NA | TGTGCCAGTAGTATTCGCTGGGGGGGAAGGGAAAAACTGTTTTTT | CASSIRWGGREKLFF
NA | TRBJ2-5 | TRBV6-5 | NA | TGTGCCAGCAGTTACGGGAGTTCCCAAGAGACCCAGTACTTC | CASSYGSSQETQYF
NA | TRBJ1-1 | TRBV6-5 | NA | TGTGCCAGCAGTTACGGGTCAGGCAAGAACACTGAAGCTTTCTTT | CASSYGSGKNTEAFF
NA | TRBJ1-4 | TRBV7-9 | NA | TGTGCCAGCAGCTTGGACAGTAAAAAACTGTTTTTT | CASSLDSKKLFF
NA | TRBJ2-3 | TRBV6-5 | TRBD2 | TGTGCCAGCGTTAGCGGGGGTAACACAGATACGCAGTATTTT | CASVSGGNTDTQYF
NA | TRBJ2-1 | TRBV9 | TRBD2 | TGTGCCAGCAGCCCCGGACTAGCGGAATACAATGAGCAGTTCTTC | CASSPGLAEYNEQFF
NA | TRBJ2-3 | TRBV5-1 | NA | TGCGCCAGCAGCTTGGAGTCTAGAACAAGTACGGATACGCAGTATTTT | CASSLESRTSTDTQYF
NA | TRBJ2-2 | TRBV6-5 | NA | TGTGCCAGCAGACACCTCACCGGGGAGCTGTTTTTT | CASRHLTGELFF
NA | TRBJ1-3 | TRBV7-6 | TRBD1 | TGTGCCAGCAGCTTAAAGGGGGCTGGTGGAAACACCATATATTTT | CASSLKGAGGNTIYF
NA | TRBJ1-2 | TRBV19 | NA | TGTGCCAGTAGTACGGGCAGGGAGGACTATGGCTACACCTTC | CASSTGREDYGYTF
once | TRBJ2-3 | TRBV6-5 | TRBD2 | TGTGCCAGCTCCAGGACTAGCGGGAGCACAGATACGCAGTATTTT | CASSRTSGSTDTQYF
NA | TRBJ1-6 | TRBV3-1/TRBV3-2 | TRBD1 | TGTGCCAGCAGCTTCCGGGACAGTGGTTCACCCCTCCACTTT | CASSFRDSGSPLHF
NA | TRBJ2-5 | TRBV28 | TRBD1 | TGTGCCAGCAGTTACAGGGGGAGGAAGACCCAGTACTTC | CASSYRGRKTQYF
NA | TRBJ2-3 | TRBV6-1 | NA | TGTGCCAGCAGTGAAGCGGGGGGGGCAGGGGCAGATACGCAGTATTTT | CASSEAGGAGADTQYF
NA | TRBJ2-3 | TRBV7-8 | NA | TGTGCCAGCAGCTTGCGGGATACGCAGTATTTT | CASSLRDTQYF
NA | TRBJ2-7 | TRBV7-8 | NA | TGTGCCAGCAGATCTAGAACAGGCTCCTACGAGCAGTACTTC | CASRSRTGSYEQYF
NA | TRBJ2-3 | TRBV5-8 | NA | TGTGCCAGCAGCTTGGGCCTAGCTAATGGAGATACGCAGTATTTT | CASSLGLANGDTQYF
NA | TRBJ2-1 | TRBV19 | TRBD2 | TGTGCCAGTAGTATAGGGACTAGCGGGTACAATGAGCAGTTCTTC | CASSIGTSGYNEQFF
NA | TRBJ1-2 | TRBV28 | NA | TGTGCCAGCAGTTCCCATCTGGGCTCTAACTATGGCTACACCTTC | CASSSHLGSNYGYTF
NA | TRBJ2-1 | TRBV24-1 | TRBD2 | TGTGCCACCAGTGATTTGGCCAGCGGGAACATCGATGAGCAGTTCTTC | CATSDLASGNIDEQFF
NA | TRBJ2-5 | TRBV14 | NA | TGTGCCAGCAGCCCCAGGGGCGGCGAGACCCAGTACTTC | CASSPRGGETQYF
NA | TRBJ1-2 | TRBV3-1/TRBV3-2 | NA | TGTGCCAGCAGCCTCTACGGACAGCTCTATGGCTACACCTTC | CASSLYGQLYGYTF
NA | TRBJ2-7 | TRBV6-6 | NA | TGTGCCAGCAGCCCGGGTTCCTACGAGCAGTACTTC | CASSPGSYEQYF
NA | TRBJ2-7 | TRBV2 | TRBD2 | TGTGCCAGCGGACCCGGGACTAGCGACTCCTACGAGCAGTACTTC | CASGPGTSDSYEQYF
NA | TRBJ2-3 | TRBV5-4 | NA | TGTGCCAGCAGCTTCCGCGGGGGCACAGATACGCAGTATTTT | CASSFRGGTDTQYF
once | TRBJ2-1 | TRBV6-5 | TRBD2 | TGTGCCAGCAGAGGGGACTACCCTAGGAATGAGCAGTTCTTC | CASRGDYPRNEQFF
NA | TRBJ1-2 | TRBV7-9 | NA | TGTGCCAGCAGCTCCGGCGGGCGAGGTTCTAACTATGGCTACACCTTC | CASSSGGRGSNYGYTF
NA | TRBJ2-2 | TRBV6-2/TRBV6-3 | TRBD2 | TGTGCCAGCAGCCCCGGGACTAGGCTGAACACCGGGGAGCTGTTTTTT | CASSPGTRLNTGELFF
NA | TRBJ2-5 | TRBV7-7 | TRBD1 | TGTGCCAGCAGCCCGCAGACAGGGGTCCGTCCGGAGACCCAGTACTTC | CASSPQTGVRPETQYF
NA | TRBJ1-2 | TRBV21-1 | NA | TGTGCCAGCAGCAAGGGTGGCGGCAGGGGGTTTTGGTATGGCTACACCTTC | CASSKGGGRGFWYGYTF
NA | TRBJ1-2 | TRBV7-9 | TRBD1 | TGTGCCAGCAGCTCTCCCAGGGGGTACTATGGCTACACCTTC | CASSSPRGYYGYTF
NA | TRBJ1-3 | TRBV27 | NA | TGTGCCAGCGGGACATTAGTGGGAAACACCATATATTTT | CASGTLVGNTIYF
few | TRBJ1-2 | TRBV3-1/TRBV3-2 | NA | TGTGCCAGCAGCCAAGATCCTAACAGCCACTATGGCTACACCTTC | CASSQDPNSHYGYTF
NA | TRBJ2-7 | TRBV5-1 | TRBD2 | TGCGCCAGCAGCTTGCACGGTAATAGCGGGAGTGTCGAGGACGAGCAGTACTTC | CASSLHGNSGSVEDEQYF
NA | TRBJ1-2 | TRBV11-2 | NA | TGTGCCAGCAGCAAGGACACACTTTATGGCTACACCTTC | CASSKDTLYGYTF
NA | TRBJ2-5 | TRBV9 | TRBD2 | TGTGCCAGCAGCGCCGGGACTAGCGGGCCTCAAGAGACCCAGTACTTC | CASSAGTSGPQETQYF
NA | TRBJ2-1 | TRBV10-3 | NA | TGTGCCATCAGTGAGGCCCAGGAAGAAAACAATGAGCAGTTCTTC | CAISEAQEENNEQFF
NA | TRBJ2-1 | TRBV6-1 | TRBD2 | TGTGCCAGCAGTGTTCCGGGACTAGGGCCCTACAATGAGCAGTTCTTC | CASSVPGLGPYNEQFF
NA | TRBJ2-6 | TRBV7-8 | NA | TGTGCCAGCAGCTTAAGTGGCCCCTCTGGGGCCAACGTCCTGACTTTC | CASSLSGPSGANVLTF
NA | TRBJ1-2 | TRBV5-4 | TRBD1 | TGTGCCAGCAGCTATGGGCTCGGGGACAGACATGGCTACACCTTC | CASSYGLGDRHGYTF
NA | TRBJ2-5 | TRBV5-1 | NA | TGCGCCAGCAGCCTCACTAGGACCCAAGAGACCCAGTACTTC | CASSLTRTQETQYF
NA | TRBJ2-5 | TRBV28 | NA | TGTGCCAGCAGTGGTACAGGGCGAGAGACCCAGTACTTC | CASSGTGRETQYF
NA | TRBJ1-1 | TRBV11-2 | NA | TGTGCCAGCAGCTTAATCTCGGACACTGAAGCTTTCTTT | CASSLISDTEAFF
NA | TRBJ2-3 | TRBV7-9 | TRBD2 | TGTGCCAGCAGCTTAGGCGGGGGGTCGACTAGCACAGATACGCAGTATTTT | CASSLGGGSTSTDTQYF
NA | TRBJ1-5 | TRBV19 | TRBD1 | TGTGCCAGTAGTGGCCAACGGACAGGGAATCAGCCCCAGCATTTT | CASSGQRTGNQPQHF
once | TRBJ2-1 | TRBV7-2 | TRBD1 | TGTGCCAGCAGCTTATACAGGGGAAATGAGCAGTTCTTC | CASSLYRGNEQFF
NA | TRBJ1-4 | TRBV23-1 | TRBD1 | TGCGCCAGCAGTCAATCTGGACAGGGGAGTCCTTCTCCAACTAATGAAAAACTGTTTTTT | CASSQSGQGSPSPTNEKLFF
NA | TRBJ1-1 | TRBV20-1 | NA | TGCAGTGCTCCGGCGGGCCTTGAAGCTTTCTTT | CSAPAGLEAFF
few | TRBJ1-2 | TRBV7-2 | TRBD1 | TGTGCCAGCAGCTCTAGGGGGACGGGACAGGGGTATGGCTACACCTTC | CASSSRGTGQGYGYTF